The 14 T cell receptor beta chains presented below share a single source sample, sequenced in a study of brain T cells in children with intractable seizures. Assay used: immunoSEQ multiplex PCR; TCRdb lists only in-frame clones, some missing. The data contain tens of thousands of clones, 85% to 95% of them singletons. The material was peripheral blood, obtained at surgery. These receptors were taken from a boy less than two years old with tuberous sclerosis and intractable seizures.

The genes are TRBV5-6 and TRBJ1-5; the D is unclear. Trimming stripped 4 bases from V and 0 bases from J, with 11 bases between. Germline V gene data show CDR1 as SGHDT and CDR2 as YYEEEE. The CDR3 is 15 amino acids. CDR3 sequence (DNA): TGTGCCAGCAGCCTCGGGGTTAATAGCAATCAGCCCCAGCATTTT. Translation gives CASSLGVNSNQPQHF.

The chain carries TRBV7-2 and TRBJ2-7; TRBD2 aligns across 8 bases. Germline V gene sequence: CDR1 SGHTA, CDR2 FQGNSA. With 3 bases clipped from V and 4 bases from J, the junction kept 5 bases outside the gene matches. The CDR3 has 14 amino acids. DNA for the CDR3: TGTGCCAGCAGCTTTGGACTAGCTTCTTACGAGCAGTACTTC. Encoded protein: CASSFGLASYEQYF.

This rearrangement joins TRBV15 to TRBJ2-7, with TRBD2 matching over 9 bases. The CDR3 sequence is 15 residues long. CDR1 is LNHNV and CDR2 is YYDKDF in the germline V gene (reference sequence). V lost 4 bases to trimming and J lost 2 bases; unmatched junction nucleotides: 6. CDR3 region: CATSIGREGPYEQYF. CDR3 in DNA: TGTGCCACCAGCATTGGGCGGGAGGGCCCCTACGAGCAGTACTTC.

The chain employs TRBV29-1 and TRBJ2-7; 12 positions agree with TRBD2. Germline lookup yields CDR1 SQVTM and CDR2 ANQGSEA. This CDR3 region has 19 residues. Trimming took 4 bases from V and 1 from J; bases not matched to a gene: 17. CDR3 loop: CSVGLYSSGRAGISYEQYF. Written as DNA, the CDR3 is TGCAGCGTTGGTTTATATTCTAGCGGGAGGGCCGGGATATCCTACGAGCAGTACTTC.

V is TRBV6-2 or TRBV6-3 and J is TRBJ1-6; 10 bases line up with TRBD1. The ends lost 6 bases at V and 1 base at J; junction bases unmatched: 9. Germline CDR1 and CDR2: MNHEY and SVGEGT. The CDR3 has 18 amino acids. The CDR3 DNA reads TGTGCCAGCAGCCTCCAGCCGGGACAGGGGTCCTATAATTCACCCCTCCACTTT. It specifies CASSLQPGQGSYNSPLHF.

The chain combines TRBV3-1 (or the pseudogene TRBV3-2) with TRBJ1-3; TRBD1 might be the D (6 bases). From germline, CDR1 is LGHDT and CDR2 YNNKEL (reference sequence). The CDR3 has 16 amino acids. With 0 bases removed from V and 7 bases from J, the gap between germline ends came to 16 bases. The DNA for the CDR3 is TGTGCCAGCAGCCAAGATCCGGGGGCGAAGGCCAACACCATATATTTT. It codes for CASSQDPGAKANTIYF.

The chain employs TRBV7-8 and TRBJ1-2; 7 bases align to TRBD1. In germline, CDR1 is SGHVS, CDR2 FQNEAQ. The CDR3 consists of 13 residues. Unmatched junction bases numbered 2, after V lost 6 bases and J lost 1 base. The CDR3 DNA follows: TGTGCCAGCAGTGGGGACAGTAACTATGGCTACACCTTC. Residues: CASSGDSNYGYTF. Filled out from reference TRBV7-8 and TRBJ1-2, the complete variable domain reads GAGVSQSPRYKVAKRGQDVALRCDPISGHVSLFWYQQALGQGPEFLTYFQNEAQLDKSGLPSDRFFAERPEGSVSTLKIQRTQQEDSAVYLCASSGDSNYGYTFGSGTRLTVV.

The chain recombines TRBV6-4 with TRBJ2-1; the D is unclear. The CDR3 sequence is 12 residues long. V dropped 0 bases and J dropped 6 bases, with 3 bases sitting between them. The germline gives CDR1 MRHNA, CDR2 SNTAGT. This CDR3 is CASSDSGNEQFF. CDR3 in DNA: TGTGCCAGCAGTGACTCGGGCAATGAGCAGTTCTTC.

J is TRBJ2-3 and V is TRBV7-4, with TRBD2 as a possible D gene (6 bases). From germline, CDR1 is SGHVT and CDR2 SQSDAQ. The CDR3 is 16 amino acids. The germline V and J ends were trimmed by 5 bases and 6 bases, with 21 bases remaining between them. Written as DNA, the CDR3 is TGTGCCAGCAGCCCCCAGGGCGGAGCGGAGGGGGATACGCAGTATTTT. Its translation: CASSPQGGAEGDTQYF. Drawing the rest from reference TRBV7-4 and TRBJ2-3, the complete variable domain is GAGVSQSPRYKVAKRGRDVALRCDSISGHVTLYWYRQTLGQGSEVLTYSQSDAQRDKSGRPSGRFSAERPERSVSTLKIQRTEQGDSAVYLCASSPQGGAEGDTQYFGPGTRLTVL.

The rearrangement joins TRBV19 to TRBJ1-1; D ambiguous. V was pared by 0 bases and J by 7 bases, with 9 bases between. The germline V gene encodes CDR1 LNHDA and CDR2 SQIVND (reference sequence). The CDR3 sequence is 13 residues long. The CDR3 DNA sequence: TGTGCCAGTAGTATAGATAAAGGGTTTGAAGCTTTCTTT. It specifies CASSIDKGFEAFF.

CDR3 DNA: TGTGCCAGCAGCTTACAGGGGCGGGAGCCCCAGCATTTT. This gives the protein CASSLQGREPQHF. V and J are TRBV7-9 and TRBJ1-5; D is perhaps TRBD1 (6 bases). The germline V gene encodes CDR1 SEHNR and CDR2 FQNEAQ (reference sequence). This CDR3 comprises 13 residues. V gave up 2 bases and J gave up 8 bases, with 10 bases separating them.

The chain links TRBV28 to TRBJ2-6; D might be TRBD2 (6 bases). This CDR3 is built from 15 residues. Per germline, CDR1 MDHEN and CDR2 SYDVKM. The germline V and J ends were trimmed by 3 bases and 2 bases, with 8 bases remaining between them. CDR3 sequence (DNA): TGTGCCAGCAGTTTGGGAGGTACTGGGGCCAACGTCCTGACTTTC. It is translated as CASSLGGTGANVLTF.

J is TRBJ2-7 and V is TRBV21-1. TRBV21-1 is designated a pseudogene. The CDR3 totals 9 residues. The CDR3 coding sequence is TGTGCCAGCAGCAAAGTAAAGGATGTC. It is translated as CASSKVKDV.

This chain uses TRBV3-1 (or the pseudogene TRBV3-2) with TRBJ1-3, with D possibly matching TRBD1 (5 bases). There are 17 residues in the CDR3. Germline CDR1 and CDR2: LGHDT and YNNKEL (reference sequence). The ends were cut back, 2 bases at V and 3 bases at J, with 17 bases in the middle. The CDR3: CASSQLVSGTGGNTIYF. The CDR3 bases are TGTGCCAGCAGCCAACTAGTCTCCGGGACGGGTGGAAACACCATATATTTT.